This is a list of T cell receptor beta chains from one sample in a study of cytomegalovirus exposure and HLA in healthy donors. Clones were sequenced by immunoSEQ multiplex PCR, and TCRdb holds only the in-frame ones, with some missing. This sample yields more than 100,000 clones, of which about 80% are seen a single time; 1% belongs to the top ten. Sequencing was carried out using PBMCs. These TCRs come from a middle-aged man in good health and CMV-seronegative. The CDR3 runs from the conserved cysteine through the conserved F or W. D genes are given only for firm matches. Clone size, where shown, is once, few, many, or a class for clones that have expanded.

abundance: -; v_gene: TRBV27; j_gene: TRBJ2-3; d_gene: TRBD2; CDR3nt: TGTGCCAGCAACAAATGGGGGGAGGGTACGCAGTATTTT; CDR3aa: CASNKWGEGTQYF
abundance: -; v_gene: TRBV10-3; j_gene: TRBJ2-7; d_gene: -; CDR3nt: TGTGCCATCAGGCCTAGCGAGAACTACGAGCAGTACTTC; CDR3aa: CAIRPSENYEQYF
abundance: -; v_gene: TRBV19; j_gene: TRBJ2-3; d_gene: TRBD1; CDR3nt: TGTGCCAGTAGTATCAGCAGGGGGTCAGATACGCAGTATTTT; CDR3aa: CASSISRGSDTQYF
abundance: -; v_gene: TRBV4-1; j_gene: TRBJ2-7; d_gene: TRBD1; CDR3nt: TGCGCCAGCAGCCAAGATGAAGGCAGGGGGATACCCTACGAGCAGTACTTC; CDR3aa: CASSQDEGRGIPYEQYF
abundance: -; v_gene: TRBV5-4; j_gene: TRBJ2-2; d_gene: -; CDR3nt: TGTGCCAGCAGCCGCCCCGGGTCGAACACCGGGGAGCTGTTTTTT; CDR3aa: CASSRPGSNTGELFF
abundance: -; v_gene: TRBV25-1; j_gene: TRBJ2-3; d_gene: TRBD2; CDR3nt: TGTGCCAGCAGTGAACCGGGACTAGCGGGGTGTACGCAGTATTTT; CDR3aa: CASSEPGLAGCTQYF
abundance: -; v_gene: TRBV7-2; j_gene: TRBJ1-6; d_gene: TRBD1; CDR3nt: TGTGCCAGCAGCTCCGGGACAGGGATTTCACCCCTCCACTTT; CDR3aa: CASSSGTGISPLHF
abundance: -; v_gene: TRBV11-1; j_gene: TRBJ1-2; d_gene: -; CDR3nt: TGTGCCAGCAGCTTAGCGGCCGGGGGGGGTCGCAGCGTTGGCTACACCTTC; CDR3aa: CASSLAAGGGRSVGYTF
abundance: -; v_gene: TRBV11-1; j_gene: TRBJ2-1; d_gene: -; CDR3nt: TGTGCCAGCAGCTTTGGCGGGGGCCATGGGACGGATGAGCAGTTCTTC; CDR3aa: CASSFGGGHGTDEQFF
abundance: -; v_gene: TRBV5-1; j_gene: TRBJ2-5; d_gene: TRBD2; CDR3nt: TGCGCCAGCAGCCCGAGCAGGACTAGCGGGAGGTCCCCAGAGACCCAGTACTTC; CDR3aa: CASSPSRTSGRSPETQYF
abundance: -; v_gene: TRBV2; j_gene: TRBJ1-6; d_gene: -; CDR3nt: TGTGCCACCCAGCTAGTTCCAGACCAGAATTCACCCCTCCACTTT; CDR3aa: CATQLVPDQNSPLHF
abundance: -; v_gene: TRBV2; j_gene: TRBJ2-3; d_gene: -; CDR3nt: TGTGCCAGCAGTGAAGTTGTGAGGCGAGACACAGATACGCAGTATTTT; CDR3aa: CASSEVVRRDTDTQYF
abundance: few; v_gene: TRBV25-1; j_gene: TRBJ2-1; d_gene: TRBD2; CDR3nt: TGTGCCAGCAGTGAATTACTGACTAGCGGGAAGAATGAGCAGTTCTTC; CDR3aa: CASSELLTSGKNEQFF
abundance: once; v_gene: TRBV10-3; j_gene: TRBJ1-2; d_gene: -; CDR3nt: TGTGCCATCAGTGAGTCGAACAGGGGCTACACCTTC; CDR3aa: CAISESNRGYTF
abundance: few; v_gene: TRBV6-1; j_gene: TRBJ1-4; d_gene: -; CDR3nt: TGTGCCAGCAGAGGTCAGGGCACTAATGAAAAACTGTTTTTT; CDR3aa: CASRGQGTNEKLFF
abundance: -; v_gene: TRBV28; j_gene: TRBJ2-7; d_gene: -; CDR3nt: TGTGCCAGCAGTTTCTCAGGGGATCCCTACGAGCAGTACTTC; CDR3aa: CASSFSGDPYEQYF
abundance: -; v_gene: TRBV28; j_gene: TRBJ1-5; d_gene: TRBD1; CDR3nt: TGTGCCAGCAGCAAACCGGGACAGGGGGCTTCGGCTCAGCCCCAGCATTTT; CDR3aa: CASSKPGQGASAQPQHF
abundance: -; v_gene: TRBV29-1; j_gene: TRBJ1-2; d_gene: TRBD1; CDR3nt: TGCAGCGGGGACAGGGGGGTTGACTATGGCTACACCTTC; CDR3aa: CSGDRGVDYGYTF
abundance: few; v_gene: TRBV6-1; j_gene: TRBJ1-1; d_gene: -; CDR3nt: TGTGCCACTAGACAGAAGCTGAACACTGAAGCTTTCTTT; CDR3aa: CATRQKLNTEAFF
abundance: -; v_gene: TRBV7-2; j_gene: TRBJ1-5; d_gene: -; CDR3nt: TGTGCCAGCAGCTTTGACCGGGATCAGCCCCAGCATTTT; CDR3aa: CASSFDRDQPQHF
abundance: once; v_gene: TRBV2; j_gene: TRBJ2-5; d_gene: TRBD2; CDR3nt: TGTGCCAGCAGTTCCGTTGGACTAGCGGAACAAGAGACCCAGTACTTC; CDR3aa: CASSSVGLAEQETQYF
abundance: -; v_gene: TRBV12-5; j_gene: TRBJ2-1; d_gene: TRBD2; CDR3nt: TGTGCTAGTGGTTTGGTGTTAGCGGGGGGGCCGGGTGAGCAGTTCTTC; CDR3aa: CASGLVLAGGPGEQFF
abundance: few; v_gene: TRBV2; j_gene: TRBJ2-3; d_gene: -; CDR3nt: TGTGCCAGCAGTGAACGGGATACGCAGTATTTT; CDR3aa: CASSERDTQYF
abundance: -; v_gene: TRBV5-1; j_gene: TRBJ1-5; d_gene: -; CDR3nt: TGCGCCAGCAGCTTTGGACAAAATCAGCCCCAGCATTTT; CDR3aa: CASSFGQNQPQHF
abundance: -; v_gene: TRBV2; j_gene: TRBJ2-7; d_gene: -; CDR3nt: TGTGCCAGCCAGGAAGCCTCCTACGAGCAGTACTTC; CDR3aa: CASQEASYEQYF
abundance: -; v_gene: TRBV30; j_gene: TRBJ1-1; d_gene: -; CDR3nt: TGTGCCTGGAGGGAAAGACAGTTTCGCGTGAACACTGAAGCTTTCTTT; CDR3aa: CAWRERQFRVNTEAFF
abundance: -; v_gene: TRBV6-5; j_gene: TRBJ1-3; d_gene: TRBD1; CDR3nt: TGTGCCAGCAGTACAGGGGGCTTATCTGGAAACACCATATATTTT; CDR3aa: CASSTGGLSGNTIYF
abundance: once; v_gene: TRBV5-1; j_gene: TRBJ1-2; d_gene: -; CDR3nt: TGCGCCAGCAGCTCCGACGGGGACTATGGCTACACCTTC; CDR3aa: CASSSDGDYGYTF
abundance: -; v_gene: TRBV29-1; j_gene: TRBJ2-1; d_gene: -; CDR3nt: TGCAGCGTTGCCCGAGTATCGGGGGTCATTAACAATGAGCAGTTCTTC; CDR3aa: CSVARVSGVINNEQFF
abundance: few; v_gene: TRBV7-2; j_gene: TRBJ1-1; d_gene: -; CDR3nt: TGTGCCAGCAGCCCCCAGACACTCAAAGCTTTCTTT; CDR3aa: CASSPQTLKAFF
abundance: few; v_gene: TRBV7-8; j_gene: TRBJ1-2; d_gene: TRBD1; CDR3nt: TGTGCCAGCAGCCCATCCGAGAGGGGGCTCTATGGCTACACCTTC; CDR3aa: CASSPSERGLYGYTF
abundance: -; v_gene: TRBV18; j_gene: TRBJ2-3; d_gene: -; CDR3nt: TGTGCCAGCTCACCCACCCCCGGAGGGGGGGGGCTTTTAGATACGCAGTATTTT; CDR3aa: CASSPTPGGGGLLDTQYF
abundance: -; v_gene: TRBV18; j_gene: TRBJ1-2; d_gene: -; CDR3nt: TGTGCCAGCTCACCTGCGGGGGGGAAGGACTATGGCTACACCTTC; CDR3aa: CASSPAGGKDYGYTF
abundance: -; v_gene: TRBV19; j_gene: TRBJ1-5; d_gene: TRBD1; CDR3nt: TGTGCCAGTAGTAGGGACAGGAGGATGGGCAATCAGCCCCAGCATTTT; CDR3aa: CASSRDRRMGNQPQHF
abundance: -; v_gene: TRBV28; j_gene: TRBJ2-7; d_gene: TRBD1; CDR3nt: TGTGCCAGCAGTTTGGCAGGGGGCTCCTACGAGCAGTACTTC; CDR3aa: CASSLAGGSYEQYF
abundance: few; v_gene: TRBV6-5; j_gene: TRBJ1-2; d_gene: -; CDR3nt: TGTGCCAGCAGTCAAGGGGTAAACTATGGCTACACCTTC; CDR3aa: CASSQGVNYGYTF
abundance: -; v_gene: TRBV2; j_gene: TRBJ2-3; d_gene: TRBD1; CDR3nt: TGTGCCAGCAGTACAGGGGTAGATACGCAGTATTTT; CDR3aa: CASSTGVDTQYF
abundance: once; v_gene: TRBV25-1; j_gene: TRBJ2-7; d_gene: -; CDR3nt: TGTGCCAGCAGTGAATTTCCCAACGAGCAGTACTTC; CDR3aa: CASSEFPNEQYF
abundance: -; v_gene: TRBV27; j_gene: TRBJ2-5; d_gene: -; CDR3nt: TGTGCCAGCAGTTGGGGTGCTAGAGGGAAGACCCAGTACTTC; CDR3aa: CASSWGARGKTQYF
abundance: -; v_gene: TRBV9; j_gene: TRBJ2-3; d_gene: -; CDR3nt: TGTGCCAGCAGCGGGGGGCTTGCCGGGACCGACACAGATACGCAGTATTTT; CDR3aa: CASSGGLAGTDTDTQYF
abundance: -; v_gene: TRBV18; j_gene: TRBJ2-7; d_gene: -; CDR3nt: TGTGCCAGCTCACCAGAGAGGGGGAGGCAGTACTTC; CDR3aa: CASSPERGRQYF
abundance: -; v_gene: TRBV6-5; j_gene: TRBJ1-5; d_gene: -; CDR3nt: TGTGCCAGCGGGCGGGACCATCAGCCCCAGCATTTT; CDR3aa: CASGRDHQPQHF
abundance: -; v_gene: TRBV7-2; j_gene: TRBJ1-2; d_gene: TRBD1; CDR3nt: TGTGCCAGCGGGGGGGGACAGGGGATGGTGTTCGGCTACACCTTC; CDR3aa: CASGGGQGMVFGYTF
abundance: -; v_gene: TRBV5-6; j_gene: TRBJ2-5; d_gene: -; CDR3nt: TGTGCCAGCAGCCCGACAGGAAGAGAGACCCAGTACTTC; CDR3aa: CASSPTGRETQYF
abundance: -; v_gene: TRBV30; j_gene: TRBJ1-6; d_gene: TRBD1; CDR3nt: TGTGCCTGGATTCCGGGACAGGGGTTACCCCTCCACTTT; CDR3aa: CAWIPGQGLPLHF
abundance: -; v_gene: TRBV7-6; j_gene: TRBJ2-2; d_gene: TRBD2; CDR3nt: TGTGCCAGCAGCTTAATTGAGCGGGATGTCACCGGGGAGCTGTTTTTT; CDR3aa: CASSLIERDVTGELFF
abundance: -; v_gene: TRBV10-3; j_gene: TRBJ1-4; d_gene: -; CDR3nt: TGTGCCATCAGTGAGTCAGGAGCCTCAACTAATGAAAAACTGTTTTTT; CDR3aa: CAISESGASTNEKLFF
abundance: once; v_gene: TRBV5-1; j_gene: TRBJ2-1; d_gene: -; CDR3nt: TGCGCCAGCAGCTTGGTATCCCAAAGAACCAGTGAGCAGTTCTTC; CDR3aa: CASSLVSQRTSEQFF
abundance: -; v_gene: TRBV4-1; j_gene: TRBJ2-7; d_gene: TRBD1; CDR3nt: TGCGCCAGCAGCCAGGGCCCGGGACAGGGGCGTTACGAGCAGTACTTC; CDR3aa: CASSQGPGQGRYEQYF
abundance: -; v_gene: TRBV19; j_gene: TRBJ2-2; d_gene: TRBD1; CDR3nt: TGTGCCAGCAGAAGGGGGCGGATGGCCGGGGAGCTGTTTTTT; CDR3aa: CASRRGRMAGELFF
abundance: -; v_gene: TRBV7-3; j_gene: TRBJ2-1; d_gene: TRBD1; CDR3nt: TGTGCCAGCAGCTTATGGGGGACAGACAATGAGCAGTTCTTC; CDR3aa: CASSLWGTDNEQFF
abundance: -; v_gene: TRBV28; j_gene: TRBJ2-6; d_gene: -; CDR3nt: TGTGCCAGCATGACTTTTTCTTCTGGGGCCAACGTCCTGACTTTC; CDR3aa: CASMTFSSGANVLTF